These 15 T cell receptor beta chains were sequenced from one sample in a study of beta chain features in type 1 diabetes. These TCRs are of unknown antigen specificity. Expressed TCRB transcripts were sequenced after all isolated RNA was converted to cDNA. TCRdb keeps only in-frame clones here, not all; method: immunoSEQ multiplex PCR. The sample contains roughly 290,000 clones, approximately 16% of which appear only once. Study-wide findings and caveats: Shorter TCRB CDR3s, moderately but significantly so, marked every one of the four CD4+ subsets in Type 1 diabetes patients.

Sequencing was performed on naive CD4+ T cells from blood. These receptors all stem from a man aged 18 to 29 with type 1 diabetes.

This clone has only a few counts. The chain employs TRBV5-1 and TRBJ2-1, with 14 bases fitting TRBD2. The CDR3 covers 16 residues. Germline trimming cut 3 bases from V and 8 bases from J; bases unmatched to any gene: 7. Per the germline V gene, CDR1 is SGHRS and CDR2 is YFSETQ. The CDR3 DNA follows: TGCGCCAGCAGCTCAAGACTAGCGGGAGGGAGACATGAGCAGTTCTTC. It translates to CASSSRLAGGRHEQFF.

J is TRBJ2-1 and V is TRBV5-1; TRBD1 aligns across 7 bases. CDR1 and CDR2 (germline): SGHRS, YFSETQ. The V segment lost 7 bases and the J segment 8 bases; nucleotides outside the gene matches: 12. This CDR3 comprises 14 residues. The CDR3 spells CASSLGQARDEQFF. CDR3 bases: TGCGCCAGCTCCCTCGGACAGGCAAGGGATGAGCAGTTCTTC.

This clone was counted between two and nine times. For the CDR3, the DNA is TGTGCCAGCTCGCAGGGGGAGGCAGATACGCAGTATTTT. Its protein product is CASSQGEADTQYF. The rearrangement links TRBV18 to TRBJ2-3, with D maybe TRBD1 (7 bases). From germline, CDR1 is KGHSH and CDR2 LQKENI. This CDR3 is 13 amino acids long. The V end lost 6 bases, the J end lost 4 bases, and 11 bases lay between the germline ends.

The rearrangement links TRBV28 to TRBJ2-7, with 8 bases that match TRBD2. The CDR3 length is 15 residues. V lost 5 bases and J lost 0; bases outside the gene matches: 6. Germline V CDR1 and CDR2: MDHEN, SYDVKM. The chain's CDR3 is CASSTDSGSSYEQYF. CDR3 nucleotides: TGTGCCAGCAGTACGGACAGCGGGAGCTCCTACGAGCAGTACTTC.

The chain uses TRBV5-6 and TRBJ2-7; D unresolved. The CDR3 is made up of 15 amino acids. Trimming stripped 1 base from V and 0 bases from J, with 11 bases between. Germline CDR1 reads SGHDT; CDR2 reads YYEEEE. The CDR3 sequence: CASSLSWLSSYEQYF. CDR3 nucleotides: TGTGCCAGCAGCTTGTCCTGGCTCAGCTCCTACGAGCAGTACTTC.

J is TRBJ2-3 and V is TRBV5-1, with 13 bases aligning to TRBD2. The CDR3 is 17 amino acids. Germline V gene sequence: CDR1 SGHRS, CDR2 YFSETQ. Losses at the gene ends were 0 bases for V and 4 bases for J; bases not matched to a gene: 5. CDR3 DNA sequence: TGCGCCAGCAGCTTGGTACTAGCGGGAGGGCCTCCAGATACGCAGTATTTT. Residues: CASSLVLAGGPPDTQYF. Full variable domain (outside the CDR3, taken from reference TRBV5-1 and TRBJ2-3): KAGVTQTPRYLIKTRGQQVTLSCSPISGHRSVSWYQQTPGQGLQFLFEYFSETQRNKGNFPGRFSGRQFSNSRSEMNVSTLELGDSALYLCASSLVLAGGPPDTQYFGPGTRLTVL.

This clone occurred a few times. J is TRBJ2-1 and V is TRBV7-9, with 13 bases aligning to TRBD2. Germline CDR1 and CDR2: SEHNR and FQNEAQ (reference sequence). This CDR3 has 17 amino acids. Trimming at V came to 5 bases and at J to 9 bases, leaving 13 bases not matched to a gene. CDR3 sequence reads: CASSQPLQLAGGSEQFF. The CDR3 coding sequence is TGTGCCAGCAGCCAACCTCTCCAACTAGCGGGGGGGTCTGAGCAGTTCTTC.

The genes are TRBV30 and TRBJ2-1; 9 nucleotides match TRBD2. The CDR3 totals 15 residues. Germline V gene sequence: CDR1 GTSNPN, CDR2 SVGIG (reference sequence). The V segment lost 3 bases and the J segment 0 bases; nucleotides outside the gene matches: 3. The CDR3 protein is CAWSFSGGSYNEQFF. CDR3 nucleotides: TGTGCCTGGAGCTTTAGCGGGGGCTCCTACAATGAGCAGTTCTTC.

The chain links TRBV7-2 to TRBJ2-5; TRBD2 matches at 9 bases. V lost 1 base and J lost 8; bases outside the gene matches: 5. Germline V gene sequence: CDR1 SGHTA, CDR2 FQGNSA. The CDR3 has 14 amino acids. CDR3 in amino acids: CASSLVTLAGTQYF. The CDR3 nucleotides read TGTGCCAGCAGCTTAGTCACACTAGCGGGTACCCAGTACTTC.

The rearrangement uses TRBV7-2 and TRBJ2-7; 11 bases are a match to TRBD2. The CDR3 has 16 amino acids. The V gene's germline CDR1 is SGHTA and CDR2 FQGNSA. Trimming at V came to 0 bases and at J to 4 bases, leaving 5 bases not matched to a gene. CDR3 sequence: CASSLALLAGGYEQYF. The DNA for the CDR3 is TGTGCCAGCAGCTTAGCCCTCTTAGCGGGGGGGTACGAGCAGTACTTC.

The rearrangement links TRBV29-1 to TRBJ2-5; the match to TRBD2 covers 13 bases. The germline gives CDR1 SQVTM, CDR2 ANQGSEA. V shed 6 bases and J 5 bases; nucleotides not matched to a gene: 6. The CDR3 is 14 amino acids. This CDR3 is CSVRTSGSGETQYF. CDR3 DNA sequence: TGCAGCGTCAGGACTAGCGGGAGTGGGGAGACCCAGTACTTC.

This clone has just a few counts. The chain joins TRBV29-1 to TRBJ1-2; D might be TRBD1 (5 bases). V dropped 8 bases and J dropped 6 bases, with 19 bases sitting between them. The CDR3 covers 13 residues. Germline CDR1 is SQVTM and CDR2 is ANQGSEA. The CDR3 coding sequence is TGCAGCTCCGGGGGTACTCTGGGTGATGGCTACACCTTC. This gives the protein CSSGGTLGDGYTF.

This sequence joins TRBV11-2 and TRBJ2-2; 8 nucleotides align to TRBD2. The CDR3 sequence is 15 residues long. Germline assignment: CDR1 SGHAT and CDR2 FQNNGV. V lost 4 bases, J lost 6 bases, and 7 bases stayed unmatched. DNA of the CDR3: TGTGCCAGCAGCTACCTCAGCGGGGGAGCCGGGGAGCTGTTTTTT. This gives the protein CASSYLSGGAGELFF.

J is TRBJ2-7 and V is TRBV4-1; 8 nucleotides line up with TRBD1. The CDR3 runs 15 residues. Germline trimming cut 1 base from V and 3 bases from J; bases unmatched to any gene: 5. Germline CDR1 reads MGHRA; CDR2 reads YSYEKL. The CDR3 spells CASSQVWGQVYEQYF. CDR3 bases: TGCGCCAGCAGCCAAGTGTGGGGACAGGTCTACGAGCAGTACTTC.

This clone was detected only a few times. V is TRBV28 and J is TRBJ2-7; a weak D match, TRBD1 (5 bases). CDR1 is MDHEN, CDR2 SYDVKM, per germline. Trimming left V 2 bases short and J 9 bases short, with 11 bases between. The CDR3 extends over 12 amino acids. The CDR3 loop is CASSLRGGVQYF. The CDR3 nucleotides are TGTGCCAGCAGTTTAAGGGGTGGGGTGCAGTACTTC.